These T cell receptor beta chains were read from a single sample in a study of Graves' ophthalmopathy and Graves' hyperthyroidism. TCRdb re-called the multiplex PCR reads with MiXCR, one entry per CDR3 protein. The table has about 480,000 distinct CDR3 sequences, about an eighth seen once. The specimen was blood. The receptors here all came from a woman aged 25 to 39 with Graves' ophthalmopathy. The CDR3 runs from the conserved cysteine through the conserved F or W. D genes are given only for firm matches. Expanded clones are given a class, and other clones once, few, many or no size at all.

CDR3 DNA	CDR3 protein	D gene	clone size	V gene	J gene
TGTGCCAGTAGTCGGCAGGCCAATCCGCACTATGGCTACACCTTC	CASSRQANPHYGYTF	NA	many	TRBV19	TRBJ1-2
TGTGCCAGCAGCCAAGAGGACAGGGGCTCCTACGAGCAGTACTTC	CASSQEDRGSYEQYF	TRBD1	many	TRBV4-2	TRBJ2-7
TGTGCCAGCAGCTTAGATAGGGGCGGAGCGGACCAAGAGACCCAGTACTTC	CASSLDRGGADQETQYF	NA	many	TRBV11-2	TRBJ2-5
TGTGCCAGTAGTATGGGCTTCACCTACGAGCAGTACTTC	CASSMGFTYEQYF	NA	NA	TRBV19	TRBJ2-7
TGTGCCAGCAGGCCAGCGATGAACACTGAAGCTTTCTTT	CASRPAMNTEAFF	NA	many	TRBV6-2/TRBV6-3	TRBJ1-1
TGTGCCAGCACCCTGGGACAGGGAATCACTGAAGCTTTCTTT	CASTLGQGITEAFF	TRBD1	many	TRBV6-1	TRBJ1-1
TGTGCCAGCAGTTTAGCCTTCGGGACAGGGGATGGCTACACCTTC	CASSLAFGTGDGYTF	TRBD1	many	TRBV7-9	TRBJ1-2
TGTGCCAGCACCCCTAGGGCCGCGTTCGGCAATCAGCCCCAGCATTTT	CASTPRAAFGNQPQHF	NA	many	TRBV19	TRBJ1-5
TGTGCCAGCAGCTTTGGCGGGGGGGCCTGGGAGACCCAGTACTTC	CASSFGGGAWETQYF	TRBD2	many	TRBV7-2	TRBJ2-5
TGTGCCAGCAGCCCCCGACAGGGGGGAGGCTCCTACGAGCAGTACTTC	CASSPRQGGGSYEQYF	TRBD1	NA	TRBV4-2	TRBJ2-7
TGTGCCAGCTCACGATGGCAGACCGGCGCTAGCTCCTATAATTCACCCCTCCACTTT	CASSRWQTGASSYNSPLHF	NA	many	TRBV18	TRBJ1-6
TGTGCCAGCAGCACTCGACAGGGCCGCAATCAGCCCCAGCATTTT	CASSTRQGRNQPQHF	TRBD1	few	TRBV5-6	TRBJ1-5
TGTGCCAGCAGCCCGCGGACAGGGGGGGGACTCTATGGCTACACCTTC	CASSPRTGGGLYGYTF	TRBD1	many	TRBV11-2	TRBJ1-2
TGTGCCACCAGCAGAGAGGAAAACGGAAGGGACATTAAGTACTTC	CATSREENGRDIKYF	NA	many	TRBV15	TRBJ2-4
TGTGCCAGCAGCTTTCGTAGACAGCCTTTCTATGGCTACACCTTC	CASSFRRQPFYGYTF	NA	many	TRBV5-4	TRBJ1-2
TGTGCCAGCAGAAACACCGGGACAGGGGGACTTGGCTACACCTTC	CASRNTGTGGLGYTF	TRBD1	many	TRBV12-3/TRBV12-4	TRBJ1-2
TGCAGCGTGATCTGGACTAGCGGCTACGAGCAGTACTTC	CSVIWTSGYEQYF	TRBD2	many	TRBV29-1	TRBJ2-7
TGTGCCAGCGCTACCAGCCCAGAGGGGCCGAGTGATGGCTACACCTTC	CASATSPEGPSDGYTF	NA	many	TRBV6-5	TRBJ1-2
TGTGCCAGCAGTGTGGGTAAGCAGTACTTC	CASSVGKQYF	NA	many	TRBV6-1	TRBJ2-7
TGCAGTGCAGCGGGACAGGGGAACTCCTACGAGCAGTACTTC	CSAAGQGNSYEQYF	TRBD1	many	TRBV20-1	TRBJ2-7
TGTGCCAGCAGTTACCCGAGGAACACCGGGGAGCTGTTTTTT	CASSYPRNTGELFF	NA	once	TRBV6-8	TRBJ2-2
TGTGCCAGCAGTACGATCGCCTTCGAGGGCGGGGAGCTGTTTTTT	CASSTIAFEGGELFF	NA	many	TRBV28	TRBJ2-2
TGCAGTGCTCCGGGACAGGGTTACGAGCAGTACTTC	CSAPGQGYEQYF	TRBD1	many	TRBV20-1	TRBJ2-7
TGTGCCAGCAGCTTGGTCTCAGCATATGGCTACACCTTC	CASSLVSAYGYTF	NA	NA	TRBV5-5	TRBJ1-2